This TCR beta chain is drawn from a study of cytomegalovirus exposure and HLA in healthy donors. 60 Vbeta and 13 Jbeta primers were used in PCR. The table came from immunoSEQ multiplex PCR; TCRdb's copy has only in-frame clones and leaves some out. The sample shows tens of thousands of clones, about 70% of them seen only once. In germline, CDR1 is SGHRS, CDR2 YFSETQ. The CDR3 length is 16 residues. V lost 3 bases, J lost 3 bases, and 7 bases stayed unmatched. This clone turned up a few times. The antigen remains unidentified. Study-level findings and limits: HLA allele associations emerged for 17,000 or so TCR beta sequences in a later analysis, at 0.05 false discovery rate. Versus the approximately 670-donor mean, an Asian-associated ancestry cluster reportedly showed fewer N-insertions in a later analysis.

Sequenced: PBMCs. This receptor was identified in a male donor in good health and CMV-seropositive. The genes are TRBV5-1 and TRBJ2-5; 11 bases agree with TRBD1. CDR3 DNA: TGCGCCAGCAGCTCCGGACAGGGGGCGATTAAAGAGACCCAGTACTTC. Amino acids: CASSSGQGAIKETQYF.